This TCR beta chain came from a study of T cell repertoires in cytomegalovirus infection. Study at large: CMV infection and matching HLA type were both indicated by public TCR beta signatures. Study findings and constraints: HLA-C-restricted CMV clonotypes gave the most frequent clonotype in two of eight donors. Public TCR beta family frequency separated CMV-and-HLA carriers, including in an independent cohort.

TCRdb itself ran the reads through MiXCR, one entry per CDR3 protein. The sample has around 260,000 distinct CDR3 sequences; less than 9.5% are singletons. The CDR3 covers 13 residues. Trimming removed 5 bases from V and 1 base from J, with 9 bases in between. Germline CDR1 is SGHTA and CDR2 is FQGNSA. This clonotype has a count of ten or more. No antigen is known for it. The rearrangement uses TRBV7-2 and TRBJ2-7; maybe TRBD1 (5 bases). Sequenced sample: PBMCs. The receptor was isolated from a human donor in good health (CMV status not recorded). Some clones in this sample may be carry-over from other donors' samples. This CDR3 is CASSPRVSYEQYF. The CDR3 region has the DNA TGTGCCAGCAGCCCCAGGGTATCCTACGAGCAGTACTTC. The full variable domain, in which reference TRBV7-2 and TRBJ2-7 provide the parts outside the CDR3, is GAGVSQSPSNKVTEKGKDVELRCDPISGHTALYWYRQSLGQGLEFLIYFQGNSAPDKSGLPSDRFSAERTGGSVSTLTIQRTQQEDSAVYLCASSPRVSYEQYFGPGTRLTVT.